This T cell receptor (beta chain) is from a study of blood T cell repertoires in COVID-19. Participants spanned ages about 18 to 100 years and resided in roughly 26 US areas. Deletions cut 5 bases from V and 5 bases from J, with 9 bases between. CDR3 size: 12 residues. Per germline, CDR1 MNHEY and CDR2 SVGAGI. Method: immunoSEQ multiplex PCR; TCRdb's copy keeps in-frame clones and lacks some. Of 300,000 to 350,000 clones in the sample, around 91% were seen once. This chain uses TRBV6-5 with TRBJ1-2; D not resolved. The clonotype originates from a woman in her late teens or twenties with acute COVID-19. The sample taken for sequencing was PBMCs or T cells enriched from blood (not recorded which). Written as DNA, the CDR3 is TGTGCCAGCAGTCGTCAGGAATATGGCTACACCTTC. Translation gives CASSRQEYGYTF.